This T cell receptor (beta chain) comes out of a study of neurological immune-mediated disorders. Overall study findings and caveats: A possible signature appeared as one related-CDR3 cluster, in which phylogenetic grouping placed the repertoires of 18 of 34 multiple sclerosis patients. The most TCR clonal expansion was seen in HTLV-1-associated myelopathy, whereas the least was seen in multiple sclerosis, below the level in healthy controls.

The CDR3 loop spans 16 amino acids. The germline V gene encodes CDR1 LGHNA and CDR2 YNFKEQ. The ends were cut back, 0 bases at V and 5 bases at J, with 13 bases in the middle. The sample holds many counts of this clonotype. Its matching antigen is unknown. TCRdb reprocessed the 5' RACE reads via MiXCR and lists one record per CDR3 protein. The sample has roughly 60,000 distinct CDR3 sequences, 3.5% to 4.5% seen once. What was sequenced was PBMCs. The source is a woman aged 45-60 years with multiple sclerosis. The chain uses TRBV4-2 and TRBJ2-2; D remains ambiguous. The CDR3 DNA follows: TGTGCCAGCAGCCAAGATTTGGTAGCTGGGACCGGGGAGCTGTTTTTT. Translation gives CASSQDLVAGTGELFF.